A single sample gave rise to the 10 T cell receptor beta chains below, sequenced in a study of early T cells in non-severe SARS-CoV-2 infection. TCRdb independently ran MiXCR on the 5' RACE reads; one entry per CDR3 protein. The data contain fewer than 85,000 distinct CDR3 sequences, approximately 10% of them singletons. Sequencing used whole blood, obtained at baseline. The source of these receptors is an adult who was a healthcare worker with PCR-confirmed SARS-CoV-2 infection or an uninfected control (not recorded which).

In DNA, the CDR3 is TGTGCCAGCAGCGCCAGACAGGGAGACACCGGGGAGCTGTTTTTT. Translated: CASSARQGDTGELFF. The chain uses TRBV11-3 and TRBJ2-2; 7 bases are shared with TRBD1. The CDR3 spans 15 residues. Germline CDR1 is SGHNT and CDR2 is YENEEA. V lost 5 bases, J lost 3 bases, and 6 bases stayed unmatched.

The CDR3 region is CASSALHTDTQYF. DNA of the CDR3: TGTGCCAGCAGTGCCCTACACACAGATACGCAGTATTTT. The chain recombines TRBV27 with TRBJ2-3; D is ambiguous. Germline V lookup: CDR1 MNHEY, CDR2 SMNVEV (reference sequence). The CDR3 extends over 13 amino acids. V shed 5 bases and J shed 2 bases, with 8 bases lying between them.

This chain joins TRBV28 and TRBJ2-3; the match to TRBD1 covers 11 bases. The CDR3 runs to 14 residues. V gave up 3 bases and J gave up 13 bases; unmatched junction bases: 9. Germline V lookup: CDR1 MDHEN, CDR2 SYDVKM. The CDR3 nucleotides are TGTGCCAGCAGTTTCCGGGACAGGGGGGTCTGGAAGTATTTT. This encodes CASSFRDRGVWKYF.

The chain uses TRBV5-6 and TRBJ1-6, with 8 bases fitting TRBD1. V was pared by 3 bases and J by 6 bases, with 5 bases of the junction left unmatched. Germline CDR1 and CDR2: SGHDT and YYEEEE. There are 15 residues in the CDR3. The CDR3 here is CASSYRTGPNSPLHF. As DNA, the CDR3 is TGTGCCAGCAGCTACCGGACAGGGCCTAATTCACCCCTCCACTTT.

The chain links TRBV10-3 to TRBJ1-3, with D perhaps matching TRBD1 (5 bases). Trimming left V 5 bases short and J 0 bases short, with 17 bases between. Germline lookup yields CDR1 ENHRY and CDR2 SYGVKD. This CDR3 has 17 residues. CDR3 sequence: CAISSTQGLNSGNTIYF. CDR3 DNA sequence: TGTGCCATCAGTTCGACCCAGGGATTAAACTCTGGAAACACCATATATTTT.

This clonotype occurred a few times. The chain carries TRBV5-6 and TRBJ1-6, with D perhaps matching TRBD1 (5 bases). Trimming removed 0 bases at V and 7 bases at J, with 14 bases between. Germline loops: CDR1 SGHDT, CDR2 YYEEEE. The CDR3 loop spans 16 amino acids. The CDR3 reads CASSLVSGMRNSPLHF. CDR3 sequence (DNA): TGTGCCAGCAGCTTGGTGTCAGGGATGCGGAATTCACCCCTCCACTTT.

This chain links TRBV9 with TRBJ1-2; D is undetermined. V lost 4 bases and J lost 3, with 19 bases in between. The CDR3 extends over 16 amino acids. Germline CDR1 SGDLS, CDR2 YYNGEE. The CDR3 nucleotides read TGTGCCAGCAGCCCCACGGGTAACCGGGTATACTATGGCTACACCTTC. Translated, it gives CASSPTGNRVYYGYTF.

There are a few counts of this clonotype. The J gene is TRBJ2-1, the V gene TRBV5-5; D remains unclear. V lost 3 bases and J lost 9, with 16 bases in between. Germline CDR1 SGHKS, CDR2 YYEKEE (reference sequence). The CDR3 is 14 residues long. CDR3 in DNA: TGTGCCAGCAGCTCCACCCCCGAGGTCAGTGAGCAGTTCTTC. It yields the protein CASSSTPEVSEQFF.

Only a few counts were recorded for this clonotype. The rearrangement joins TRBV20-1 to TRBJ1-1; the D is unclear. V was trimmed by 6 bases and J by 5 bases, leaving 7 bases between them. The CDR3 is made up of 10 amino acids. CDR1 is DFQATT and CDR2 is SNEGSKA in the germline V gene (reference sequence). CDR3 nucleotides: TGCAGTGCCCGGAGTACTGAAGCTTTCTTT. It specifies CSARSTEAFF.

The sample holds many counts of this clonotype. Its ends do not fully match the called genes, so a read error is possible. This chain joins TRBV11-3 and TRBJ1-1; D not certain. CDR3 length: 15 residues. CDR1 is SGHNT and CDR2 is YENEEA in the germline V gene. The CDR3 DNA follows: TGTGCCAGCAGCTTAGGAGGACCTTTGAACACTGAAGTTTTCTTT. As protein: CASSLGGPLNTEVFF.